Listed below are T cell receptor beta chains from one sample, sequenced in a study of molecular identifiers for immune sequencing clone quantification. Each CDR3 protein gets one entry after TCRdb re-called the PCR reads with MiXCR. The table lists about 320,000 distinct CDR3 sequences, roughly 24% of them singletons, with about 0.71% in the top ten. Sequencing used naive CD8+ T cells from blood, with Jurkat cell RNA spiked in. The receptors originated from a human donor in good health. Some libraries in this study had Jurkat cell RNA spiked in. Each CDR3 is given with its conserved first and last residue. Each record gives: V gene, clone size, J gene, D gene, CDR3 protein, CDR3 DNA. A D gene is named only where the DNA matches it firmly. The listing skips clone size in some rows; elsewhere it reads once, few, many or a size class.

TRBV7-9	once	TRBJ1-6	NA	CASSARGEGTPPLHF	TGTGCCAGCAGCGCCCGGGGGGAGGGGACGCCACCCCTCCACTTT
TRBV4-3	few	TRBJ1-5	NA	CASSQDVFGLAGYQPQHF	TGCGCCAGCAGCCAAGATGTTTTTGGGTTGGCAGGCTATCAGCCCCAGCATTTT
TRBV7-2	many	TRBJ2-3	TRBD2	CASSLAGTSGASTDTQYF	TGTGCCAGCAGCTTAGCGGGAACTAGCGGGGCTAGCACAGATACGCAGTATTTT
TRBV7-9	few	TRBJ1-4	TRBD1	CASSTGQGVGYEKLFF	TGTGCCAGCAGCACCGGACAGGGAGTGGGGTATGAAAAACTGTTTTTT
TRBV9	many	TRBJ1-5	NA	CASSVGGGDSQPQHF	TGTGCCAGCAGCGTAGGCGGGGGCGATAGTCAGCCCCAGCATTTT
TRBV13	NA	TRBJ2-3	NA	CASTRGATDTQYF	TGTGCCAGCACCAGAGGGGCCACAGATACGCAGTATTTT
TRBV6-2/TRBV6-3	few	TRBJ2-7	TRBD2	CASRRLAGGYEQYF	TGTGCCAGCAGACGACTAGCGGGAGGATACGAGCAGTACTTC
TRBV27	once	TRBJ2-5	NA	CASSLYPWLGETQYF	TGTGCCAGCAGTTTATACCCCTGGTTAGGAGAGACCCAGTACTTC
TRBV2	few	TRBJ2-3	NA	CASSESVGGLTDTQYF	TGTGCCAGCAGTGAATCTGTGGGGGGTCTCACAGATACGCAGTATTTT
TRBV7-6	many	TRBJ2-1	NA	CASRKRGVDEQFF	TGTGCCAGCAGGAAGAGAGGAGTTGATGAGCAGTTCTTC
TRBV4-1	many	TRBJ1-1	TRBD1	CASSLGQGGIEAFF	TGCGCCAGCAGCCTGGGACAGGGGGGAATTGAAGCTTTCTTT
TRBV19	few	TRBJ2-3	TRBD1	CASSAWDRVSGDTQYF	TGTGCCAGTAGTGCCTGGGACAGGGTCTCTGGGGATACGCAGTATTTT
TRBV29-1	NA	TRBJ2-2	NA	CSVVFPNTGELFF	TGCAGCGTTGTCTTCCCGAACACCGGGGAGCTGTTTTTT
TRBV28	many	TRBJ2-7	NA	CASSLEFARGTLYEQYF	TGTGCCAGCAGTTTAGAGTTCGCCCGGGGCACCCTCTACGAGCAGTACTTC
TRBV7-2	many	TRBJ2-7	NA	CASSLGWSREQYF	TGTGCCAGCAGCTTAGGCTGGAGCAGGGAGCAGTACTTC
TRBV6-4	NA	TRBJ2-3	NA	CASSALGGYTSTDTQYF	TGTGCCAGCAGCGCGCTTGGGGGTTATACTAGCACAGATACGCAGTATTTT
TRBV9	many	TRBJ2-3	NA	CASSVVGSTDTQYF	TGTGCCAGCAGCGTAGTTGGTAGCACAGATACGCAGTATTTT
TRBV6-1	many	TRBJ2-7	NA	CASSESPGPGYEQYF	TGTGCCAGCAGTGAATCTCCGGGACCTGGGTACGAGCAGTACTTC
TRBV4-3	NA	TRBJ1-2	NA	CASSQDVRGYGYTF	TGCGCCAGCAGCCAGGATGTGCGGGGCTATGGCTACACCTTC
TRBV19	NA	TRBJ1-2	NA	CASSIAVDYGYTF	TGTGCCAGTAGTATCGCCGTTGACTATGGCTACACCTTC
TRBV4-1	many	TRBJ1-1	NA	CASSQAGLVGNTEAFF	TGCGCCAGCAGCCAAGCCGGGTTAGTTGGCAACACTGAAGCTTTCTTT
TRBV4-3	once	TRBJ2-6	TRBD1	CASSQAAGTGAVVLTF	TGCGCCAGCAGCCAAGCTGCGGGGACAGGGGCCGTCGTCCTGACTTTC
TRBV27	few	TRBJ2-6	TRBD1	CASSQGTGGFSGANVLTF	TGTGCCAGCAGTCAGGGGACAGGGGGTTTTTCTGGGGCCAACGTCCTGACTTTC
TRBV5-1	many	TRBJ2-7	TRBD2	CASSDDASGDEQYF	TGCGCCAGCAGCGATGATGCTAGCGGGGACGAGCAGTACTTC
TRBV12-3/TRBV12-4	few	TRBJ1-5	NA	CASSLDRSNQPQHF	TGTGCCAGCAGTCTAGACAGAAGCAATCAGCCCCAGCATTTT
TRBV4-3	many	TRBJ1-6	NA	CASSPTGSYNSPLHF	TGTGCCAGCAGCCCGACGGGCTCCTATAATTCACCCCTCCACTTT
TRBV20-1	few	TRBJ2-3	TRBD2	CSATDRLASQQDTQYF	TGCAGTGCTACCGACAGACTAGCCTCCCAACAAGATACGCAGTATTTT
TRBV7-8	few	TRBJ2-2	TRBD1	CASSLGGQGSTGELFF	TGTGCCAGCAGCTTAGGTGGACAGGGAAGCACCGGGGAGCTGTTTTTT
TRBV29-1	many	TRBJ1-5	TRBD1	CSVIQGRNQPQHF	TGCAGCGTTATACAGGGGCGAAATCAGCCCCAGCATTTT
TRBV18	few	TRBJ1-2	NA	CASSPEVFNYGYTF	TGTGCCAGCTCACCAGAAGTGTTTAACTATGGCTACACCTTC
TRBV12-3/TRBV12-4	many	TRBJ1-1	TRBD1	CASSLTGALNTEAFF	TGTGCCAGCAGTTTGACAGGGGCACTGAACACTGAAGCTTTCTTT
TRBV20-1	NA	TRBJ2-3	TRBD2	CSARVLAGGQSTDTQYF	TGCAGTGCTAGAGTACTAGCGGGGGGCCAAAGCACAGATACGCAGTATTTT
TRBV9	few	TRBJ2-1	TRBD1	CASSVEGQGGNEQFF	TGTGCCAGCAGCGTAGAGGGACAGGGGGGCAATGAGCAGTTCTTC
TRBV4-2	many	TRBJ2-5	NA	CASSQDKLVRETQYF	TGTGCCAGCAGCCAAGATAAGTTGGTCCGGGAGACCCAGTACTTC
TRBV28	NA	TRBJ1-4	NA	CASTFRESNEKLFF	TGTGCCAGCACCTTCCGGGAGAGTAATGAAAAACTGTTTTTT
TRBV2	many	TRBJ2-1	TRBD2	CASSQLAGKAYNEQFF	TGTGCCAGCAGTCAGCTAGCGGGAAAAGCCTACAATGAGCAGTTCTTC
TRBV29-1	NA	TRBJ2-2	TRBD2	CSVAFSGISGELFF	TGCAGCGTTGCATTCAGCGGGATCAGCGGGGAGCTGTTTTTT
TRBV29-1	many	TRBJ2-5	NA	CSVEDGRGYQETQYF	TGCAGCGTTGAAGATGGCAGGGGCTACCAAGAGACCCAGTACTTC
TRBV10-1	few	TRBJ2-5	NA	CASSEFTQETQYF	TGCGCCAGCAGTGAGTTTACCCAAGAGACCCAGTACTTC
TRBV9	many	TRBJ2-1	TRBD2	CASSVGGAGALGDEQFF	TGTGCCAGCAGCGTAGGGGGAGCGGGGGCTCTTGGGGATGAGCAGTTCTTC
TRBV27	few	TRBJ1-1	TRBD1	CASSPETGRETEAFF	TGTGCCAGCAGTCCAGAGACAGGGAGGGAGACTGAAGCTTTCTTT
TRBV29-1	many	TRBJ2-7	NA	CSVVTRDSYEQYF	TGCAGCGTTGTCACACGGGACTCCTACGAGCAGTACTTC
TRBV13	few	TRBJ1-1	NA	CASSFPLGGANTEAFF	TGTGCCAGCAGCTTTCCCCTCGGTGGGGCGAACACTGAAGCTTTCTTT
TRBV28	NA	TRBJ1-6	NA	CASSSEPMAAYNSPLHF	TGTGCCAGCAGTTCCGAACCCATGGCAGCCTATAATTCACCCCTCCACTTT
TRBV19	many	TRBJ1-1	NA	CASSSLRLTEAFF	TGTGCCAGTAGTTCCCTTCGACTGACTGAAGCTTTCTTT
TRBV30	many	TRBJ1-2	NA	CAWGRAESFSNYGYTF	TGTGCCTGGGGGCGGGCAGAGTCTTTTTCTAACTATGGCTACACCTTC
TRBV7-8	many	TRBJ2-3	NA	CASSPMSALSDTQYF	TGTGCCAGCAGCCCCATGTCGGCTCTATCAGATACGCAGTATTTT
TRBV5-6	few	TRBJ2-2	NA	CASSFVRPTGELFF	TGTGCCAGCAGCTTTGTCAGACCCACCGGGGAGCTGTTTTTT
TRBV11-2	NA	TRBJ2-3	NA	CASSLFDSRADTQYF	TGTGCCAGCAGCTTATTTGACTCCCGGGCAGATACGCAGTATTTT
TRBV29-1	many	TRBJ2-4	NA	CSVELAAKNIQYF	TGCAGCGTTGAGCTAGCGGCCAAAAACATTCAGTACTTC